The 9 T cell receptor beta chains listed next were all sequenced from one sample in a study of blood T cell repertoires in COVID-19. Using immunoSEQ multiplex PCR, the repertoire was profiled, and TCRdb retains in-frame clones only, with some absent. The sample has roughly 57,000 clones, 79% seen once. The sequenced sample consisted of peripheral blood. The receptors were sampled from a man in his sixties with acute or convalescent COVID-19.

This clone was detected a few times. The chain links TRBV15 to TRBJ1-2, with TRBD1 matching 12 bases. The CDR3 extends over 15 amino acids. After removal of 8 bases from V and 4 bases from J, the junction contained 8 bases not matched to a gene. CDR1 and CDR2 (germline): LNHNV, YYDKDF (reference sequence). CDR3 loop: CATSQGTGGIYGYTF. The CDR3 DNA is TGTGCCACCTCTCAGGGGACAGGGGGCATCTATGGCTACACCTTC.

The V and J genes are TRBV12-3 or TRBV12-4 and TRBJ1-2, with D perhaps TRBD1 (5 bases). The V end was cut by 6 bases, the J end by 3 bases, with 11 bases between. The CDR3 has 13 amino acids. Here the CDR3 reads CASRADKDYGYTF. Here the CDR3 DNA reads TGTGCCAGCAGGGCGGACAAGGACTATGGCTACACCTTC.

The chain is built from TRBV4-1 and TRBJ2-1; TRBD1 aligns across 8 bases. Looked up from germline, CDR1 is MGHRA and CDR2 is YSYEKL. V was pared by 4 bases and J by 9 bases, with 5 bases of the junction left unmatched. This CDR3 has 13 residues. Here the CDR3 DNA reads TGCGCCAGCAGCCGTGTACAGGGGGTTGAGCAGTTCTTC. Translating gives CASSRVQGVEQFF.

This clone was counted between two and nine times. V and J are TRBV9 and TRBJ2-1, with D possibly matching TRBD1 (6 bases). There are 15 residues in the CDR3. The ends were cut back, 2 bases at V and 9 bases at J, with 18 bases in the middle. The germline V gene has CDR1 SGDLS and CDR2 YYNGEE. CDR3 in amino acids: CASSVISGVGGEQFF. CDR3 bases: TGTGCCAGCAGCGTTATCTCTGGTGTAGGGGGTGAGCAGTTCTTC.

This sequence joins TRBV6-6 and TRBJ1-2, with 7 bases fitting TRBD1. CDR3 length: 15 residues. The junction had 15 bases not matched to a gene; V was cut back by 7 bases and J by 7 bases. In germline, CDR1 is MNHNY, CDR2 SVGAGI (reference sequence). The CDR3 sequence: CASMEAQRQGRGYTF. Written as DNA, the CDR3 is TGTGCCAGCATGGAGGCCCAAAGACAGGGTCGTGGCTACACCTTC.

The chain recombines TRBV19 with TRBJ1-2; 9 nucleotides match TRBD1. The germline gives CDR1 LNHDA, CDR2 SQIVND (reference sequence). CDR3 length: 16 amino acids. The junction had 9 bases not matched to a gene; V was cut back by 0 bases and J by 7 bases. CDR3 bases: TGTGCCAGTAGTATAGACAGACAGGACAGGGGAACTGGCTACACCTTC. Translation: CASSIDRQDRGTGYTF. The entire variable domain, with the rest obtained from reference TRBV19 and TRBJ1-2, is as follows: DGGITQSPKYLFRKEGQNVTLSCEQNLNHDAMYWYRQDPGQGLRLIYYSQIVNDFQKGDIAEGYSVSREKKESFPLTVTSAQKNPTAFYLCASSIDRQDRGTGYTFGSGTRLTVV.

The chain's CDR3 is CASSQTGTGELFF. CDR3 coding DNA: TGTGCCAGCAGCCAGACAGGGACCGGGGAGCTGTTTTTT. J is TRBJ2-2 and V is TRBV5-5, with TRBD1 matching 7 bases. Germline V gene sequence: CDR1 SGHKS, CDR2 YYEKEE (reference sequence). This CDR3 is built from 13 residues. J lost 5 bases, V lost 4 bases, and 2 bases had no gene match.

This chain uses TRBV5-1 with TRBJ2-7; 10 bases are a match to TRBD1. CDR1 and CDR2 from the germline V gene are SGHRS and YFSETQ. The CDR3 is 16 residues long. The V and J ends lost 0 bases and 6 bases, in that order; junction bases with no gene match: 9. The CDR3 sequence: CASSLDIGTGVREQYF. The CDR3, as DNA: TGCGCCAGCAGCTTGGATATAGGGACAGGGGTACGCGAGCAGTACTTC.

The genes are TRBV29-1 and TRBJ2-7, with D possibly being TRBD1 (6 bases). The germline gives CDR1 SQVTM, CDR2 ANQGSEA. The CDR3 runs to 13 residues. Trimming shortened V by 6 bases and J by 5 bases, and 17 bases separated the two germline ends. The CDR3 loop is CSVGLYREDEQYF. The CDR3 nucleotides are TGCAGCGTAGGACTCTACAGGGAAGACGAGCAGTACTTC.